The subject of this entry is one T cell receptor beta chain. There is no known antigen for this receptor. One base away there is no much larger clone; base qualities are not given. The library was generated by the immunoSEQ multiplex PCR assay. For the multiplex PCR, a mixture combining 60 forward primers for TCR Vbeta segments and 13 reverse primers for TCR Jbeta segments was used. The CDR3 region of rearranged TCR beta genes was amplified from genomic DNA by a multiplex PCR assay. Amplified TCR beta libraries were sequenced as 87-base-pair reads on the Illumina HiSeq System. On the authors' methods: A later analysis tallied tens of millions of unique TCR beta chains across the 700 or so repertoires, and about 10 million of those chains were shared by two or more donors. A nearest-neighbor algorithm error-corrected the raw reads and collapsed the reads into unique sequences, merging closely related sequences to remove PCR and sequencing errors. V, D and J gene segments were assigned by aligning CDR3 sequences to IMGT reference sequences. For a sequence to be retained, a match of at least six nucleotides was required to both a V gene segment and a J gene segment. A rearrangement counted as productive if the CDR3 had no stop codons and remained in frame with V and J, and every other rearrangement counted as non-productive. CDR3 was defined by IMGT convention, running from the second conserved V-encoded cysteine to the conserved J-encoded phenylalanine. Sequences without an unambiguous match to a single V gene segment were excluded from the earlier analysis of several hundred of the donors. An earlier analysis of over 450 of the donors classified V segments as functional when productive rearrangements were above 56.7% and as segregating when the standard deviation between donors was above 5%. To diagnose cytomegalovirus status from the catalog of TCR beta chain sequences, a statistical classification framework was built. V and J gene assignment, in a later analysis, came from comparing TCR nucleotide sequences with IMGT/GENE-DB human TR gene sequences. A later analysis assigned CDR3 sequences and most-parsimonious VDJ recombination scenarios with the TCRdist pipeline. In a later analysis, every TCR beta chain was defined by the combination of its CDR3 amino acid sequence and its V-gene family, and reads without a unique V-gene family were dropped. To address suspected cross-contamination and a sequencing artifact, a later analysis removed some 620 highly shared, low-generation-probability nucleotide sequences. A later analysis calculated a clonal expansion index for each public chain from normalized within-repertoire ranks of inferred template counts. In a later analysis, generation probabilities were computed using a VDJ recombination model fitted to out-of-frame rearrangements, and the results were checked against IGoR. A later analysis scored TCR-TCR, TCR-HLA and TCR-CMV co-occurrence with hypergeometric tests, applying a repertoire-size bias correction to TCR pairs. To estimate false discovery rates, a later analysis permuted the HLA or CMV assignments 20 times. In a later analysis, co-occurring TCRs were grouped with DBSCAN, and TCRdist sequence similarity was added when clustering was performed within HLA-allele-positive subsets. Repertoires with fewer than 30,000 or more than 120,000 public chains were left out of co-occurrence clustering, as were about 5 repertoires with anomalous nucleotide sharing. TCRdb carries this immuneACCESS record with in-frame sequences only. Its versions omit some clonotypes, under half of them owing to an unresolved V gene in the studies checked, with the rest unexplained. V, J and clone size reflect that table, while D and trimming were determined from the DNA. This sample has about 89,000 clones in its table, and over 75% of those were observed once. Approximately 4% of the sample belongs to the ten largest clones.

The data were obtained in a study of cytomegalovirus exposure and HLA in healthy donors (dated by TCRdb to between 2016 and 2019). Looking at the study overall: According to an earlier analysis of several hundred of the donors, 150 million to 200 million T cells yielded 117 million unique TCR beta sequences and 276 Gb of sequence data. In an earlier analysis of over 550 of the donors, high-throughput TCR beta sequencing was used to judge whether each TCR beta V gene segment behaved as functional or pseudogenic. To study patterns of TCR occurrence, a later analysis re-analyzed previously published TCR beta repertoires from several hundred donors and added high-resolution HLA genotyping. Because of strong linkage in the cohort, 5 or 6 DR-DQ haplotypes were treated as single units for association and clustering. All discovery cohort repertoires had been generated on a single sequencing platform. Along with the approximately 600-subject first cohort, a separate validation cohort of over a hundred different subjects was used. The aim of the study was to test whether cataloging public T cell receptors could identify signatures of past pathogen exposure. A later genetic analysis used genome-wide SNP genotypes for about 60% of the roughly 670 donors, treating that subset as a discovery cohort. The study profiled the T cell repertoires of under 700 subjects by immunosequencing and related them to cytomegalovirus serostatus. Approximately 330 gigabases of sequencing data and around 80 million unique TCR sequences made up an early release that covered about 640 HLA-typed donors. Alongside the repertoire data, information on donor age, sex, ethnicity and CMV serostatus was compiled. Typing coverage differed by locus: A, B, C, DRB1 and DQB1 were typed in roughly 620-630 donors, DQA1 in about 550, DPA1 in some 600, and DPB1 in just under 490. High-throughput TCR immunosequencing, statistical association of individual TCRs with disease status, and machine learning were combined to predict cytomegalovirus infection status. HLA typing included class I and class II loci at four-digit resolution. Rather than using new phenotypic data, the later analysis identified candidate immune exposures from TCR beta sequences and from how often those sequences occurred across donors. Across approximately 400 genotyped donors of the cohort, an average of about 250,000 unique TCR beta nucleotide sequences per donor were sequenced, and approximately 19% of those sequences were non-productive. Among the roughly 430 genotyped donors, about 83% belonged to the genetic ancestry cluster associated with self-reported Caucasian donors.

General conclusions and limits of the study: The study listed around 160 TCR beta chains as associated with cytomegalovirus. Three of the identified cytomegalovirus-associated TCR beta chains were confirmed in vitro to be specific for cytomegalovirus antigens. According to the authors, the approach could potentially be generalized to other disease states and immunological phenotypes. Compared with equally common non-associated chains, HLA-associated TCR beta chains in a later analysis were more clonally expanded and had lower generation probabilities. Because HLA typing was missing for some donors at each locus, association tests included only the typed subset. The presence/absence analyses assumed that sequencing depth was roughly uniform across donors, and that assumption may not be true. A later analysis found that most CMV-associated TCR beta chains appeared HLA-restricted, with HLA associations seemingly driven largely by CMV exposure. In a later analysis, TCR association rates were found to vary across HLA loci, with the most associated TCRs seen for DRB1 alleles and the fewest for HLA-C alleles. Strong co-occurrence of HLA alleles, especially DR and DQ, made assigning TCR associations to individual alleles difficult. A later genetic analysis associated a missense DCLRE1C variant with V-gene and J-gene trimming of TCR beta chains, and an independent cohort replicated the association. In an earlier analysis of approximately 590 of the donors, most TCR beta V segments appeared in productive rearrangements about 90% or about 30% of the time, broadly matching IMGT annotations. Most TCR sequences were observed very rarely across donors, whereas some public TCRs were present in many individuals. For the cohort, immune exposure information was limited to CMV serostatus. In a later genetic analysis, fewer N-insertions in productive TCRs were reported among donors in an Asian-associated ancestry cluster than the 666-donor mean. A later analysis associated some 17,000 TCR beta sequences with specific HLA alleles at a false discovery rate of 0.05. Because counts were too low, about 18 rarely observed V segments, including chromosome 9 orphons, were left out of the earlier analysis of 587 of the donors. Correlated functional status among segregating V segments might be attributable to linkage disequilibrium, but an unknown experimental factor could not be ruled out. According to a later analysis, parvovirus B19, influenza, CMV and Epstein-Barr virus appeared linked to several top co-occurrence clusters. The cohort was sequenced for TCR beta chains only, and without alpha or paired-chain data the features that could be detected were limited. A group of highly shared sequence variants was considered likely to be a technical artifact of the sequencing pipeline. The classifier was reported to diagnose cytomegalovirus status with high specificity and sensitivity in both the original and validation cohorts. A further reported finding was that TCR beta sequences accurately predicted the HLA-A and HLA-B alleles for most subjects in the first cohort.

The cohort was made up of approximately 700 healthy bone marrow donors. At the time of sampling, all cohort members were nominally healthy, though unrecorded immune exposures were likely present. The donor tested CMV seropositive and was one of the 289 seropositive cohort members. A peripheral blood sample was collected from each donor, and TCR beta sequencing was performed on peripheral blood mononuclear cells. The Qiagen DNeasy Blood Extraction Kit was used to extract genomic DNA from the blood cell samples. The clonotype was recovered from a female donor in good health and CMV-seropositive. Source material: PBMCs.

The base sequence is TGTGCCAGCAGCTTCAGGGGGCTCGGCAATCAGCCCCAGCATTTT. This gives the protein CASSFRGLGNQPQHF. Rearrangement joined TRBV7-8 to TRBJ1-5; 8 junctional bases match TRBD1. CDR1 and CDR2, per the germline V gene, are SGHVS and FQNEAQ. From the cysteine up to the phenylalanine, the CDR3 has a length of 15 residues. This entry keeps only the CDR3 DNA: 45 bases, framed from base 1. Ends trimmed: V by 3 bases, J by 2 bases; bases unmatched to a gene: 3. The full variable domain, with segments outside the CDR3 supplied by the reference TRBV7-8 and TRBJ1-5 proteins, appears as GAGVSQSPRYKVAKRGQDVALRCDPISGHVSLFWYQQALGQGPEFLTYFQNEAQLDKSGLPSDRFFAERPEGSVSTLKIQRTQQEDSAVYLCASSFRGLGNQPQHFGDGTRLSIL.